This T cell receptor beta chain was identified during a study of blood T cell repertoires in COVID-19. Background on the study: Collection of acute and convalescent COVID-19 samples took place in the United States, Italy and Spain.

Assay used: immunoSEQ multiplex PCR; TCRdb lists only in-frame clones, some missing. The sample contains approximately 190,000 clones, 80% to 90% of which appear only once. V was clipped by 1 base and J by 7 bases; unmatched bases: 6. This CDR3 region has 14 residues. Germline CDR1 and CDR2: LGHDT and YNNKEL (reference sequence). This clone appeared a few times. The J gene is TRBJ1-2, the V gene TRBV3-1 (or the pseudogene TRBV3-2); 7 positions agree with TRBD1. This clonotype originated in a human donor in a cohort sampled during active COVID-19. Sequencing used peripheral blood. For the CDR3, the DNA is TGTGCCAGCAGCCAAGCGCCTTCAGGGGGTGGCTACACCTTC. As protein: CASSQAPSGGGYTF.